This record concerns one T cell receptor (beta chain) sequence. Its specificity is not known. These data originate in a study of T cell responses to AZD1222 COVID-19 vaccine. TCRdb keeps only in-frame clones here, not all; method: immunoSEQ multiplex PCR. This table holds around 150,000 clones, about nine tenths found once. The study's findings and limits: AZD1222 recipients seropositive at baseline numbered only five to seven. Repertoires in all cases were sampled only once the peak T cell response had passed. Nearly half of unique spike-specific TCRs reportedly avoided B.1.351 and B.1.1.7 mutated regions. The donor cohort was predominantly white British with a female majority, and clonal diversity may have been underestimated.

This specimen consisted of peripheral blood, obtained 28 days after the second AZD1222 dose. The receptor comes from an adult who received the AZD1222 COVID-19 vaccine.

The CDR3 coding sequence is TGTGCCAGCAGGGGTAGCTACTCTGGGGCCAACGTCCTGACTTTC. Translated, it gives CASRGSYSGANVLTF. The chain uses TRBV2 and TRBJ2-6; D is unresolved. V was trimmed by 6 bases and J by 0 bases, leaving 9 bases between them. The CDR3 covers 15 residues. CDR1 is SNHLY and CDR2 is FYNNEI in the germline V gene.